In this sample, the clone carrying this TCR beta chain turned up many times. Trimming left V 5 bases short and J 2 bases short, with 4 bases between. Looked up from germline, CDR1 is MNHEY and CDR2 is SVGEGT. This CDR3 spans 11 amino acids. Unique molecular identifiers were built into the TCRbeta library. TCRdb recomputed calls from the PCR reads with MiXCR, one row per CDR3 protein. The table shows about 610,000 distinct CDR3 sequences, with 8% to 11% occurring only once. The data derive from a study of T-cell reconstitution after alpha-beta-depleted transplantation in children. Source: PBMCs from the stem cell graft donor, taken from the stem cell graft. The clonotype comes from a human donor who donated a stem cell graft to a child with acute myeloid leukemia. The chain combines TRBV6-2 or TRBV6-3 with TRBJ2-7; D call uncertain. CDR3 amino acids: CASSGPYEQYF. CDR3 DNA: TGTGCCAGCAGTGGACCCTACGAGCAGTACTTC.